This TCR beta chain emerged from a study of shared clonotypes between healthy human individuals (dated by TCRdb to the early 2020s). Background for the entire study: The cohort comprised a couple of women and a few men aged 18 to 49 years. Per donor, leukapheresis produced somewhere between about 0.85 and 8.9 billion PBMCs. The study deeply sequenced blood TCR repertoires of about 5 healthy adults to estimate repertoire size and the extent of clonotype sharing between individuals. For each donor, CD4 naive and CD4 memory were each given three plates, CD8 naive was given two plates, and CD8 memory was given one plate. Different laboratories and diverse techniques were used to prepare libraries and sequence TCR repertoires, to increase sequencing depth and limit assay-specific biases. The study at large found these results: Based on pairwise subsampling, the degree of clonotype sharing among donors was expected to be affected by sequencing depth. Compared with non-shared clonotypes, the clonotypes found in all four sorted-subset donors had higher generation probabilities. About 5% of naive CD4, approximately 3.7% of naive CD8, roughly 2.5% of memory CD4, and 0.35% to 0.4% of memory CD8 clonotypes were shared across several donors. Naive subsets generally had larger estimated clonotype richness than memory subsets. Because the study included only a small number of donors, the genetic and exposure-history diversity represented was limited. Sampling was restricted to blood, and TCR repertoires in tissue are likely to differ from TCR repertoires in blood. Incomplete sequencing was indicated by rarefaction of sorted-subset datasets, despite the large sequencing depth.

For the CD8 naive samples, CD45RO-negative cells were positively selected for CCR7, yielding a CD45RA+CCR7+ population from which TemRA cells were excluded. The donors were healthy, HIV-negative adults with no recently reported acute infections or vaccinations. Every donor was a Caucasian adult living in Nashville, Tennessee, USA. Blood was collected by leukapheresis, and PBMCs were isolated by Ficoll-Histopaque density gradient centrifugation and then cryopreserved in liquid nitrogen vapor phase. Purity and quantity of every magnetically sorted T cell population were checked by analytical flow cytometry. Each sorted fraction had its genomic DNA isolated and then quantified by UV absorbance on a Nanodrop 2000c. TCR CDR3 regions were amplified from genomic DNA by multiplex PCR using the deep immunoSEQ assay. Genomic DNA extracted from each cell subset was distributed evenly over all wells of several immunoSEQ 96-well plates, and each plate served as one replicate. For sorted subsets, approximately 200 ng of genomic DNA, equivalent to 25,000 to 35,000 T cell genomes, went into each replicate PCR. Purified libraries were quantified with a Qubit 3.0 fluorometer, sized on a Bioanalyzer 2100, and re-quantified with the KAPA Library Quantification kit. Every immunoSEQ 96-well plate was sequenced on a dedicated single-read 150-cycle Illumina NextSeq 550 flow cell. The study's own analysis went as follows. Because the immunoSEQ output included only junctional sequences and no quality scores, the filtering could not be the same as the filtering used for full-length reads. To assign V/J genes and CDR3, sequences were annotated against IMGT germline references using PyIR, a Python wrapper for IgBLAST v1.9. Reads were filtered out if the reads had weak V/J assignments (E-value above 1e-6), no CDR3, stop codons, out-of-frame junctions, or ambiguous translated residues. A V3J clonotype was defined by an identical inferred V gene, J gene, and CDR3 amino acid sequence. Percentage overlap between repertoires was calculated by dividing the number of shared unique clonotypes by the size of the smaller repertoire. Repertoire richness was assessed with RTK rarefaction, the Chao1 estimator, and Recon v2.1 estimates of unobserved clonotypes. Generation probabilities were computed with OLGA for all TCRbeta clonotypes obtained by the gDNA method from a handful of donors. Not all clones reach the TCRdb copy of this immuneACCESS table, which keeps in-frame sequences only. Checked studies attribute under half of the gap to unresolved V genes and leave the rest unexplained. The V and J calls and clone size come from that table; D and trimming were worked out from the DNA. For this sample the table gives roughly 590,000 clones, of which roughly 95% were detected only once. 0.095% to 0.12% of the sample lies in the top ten.

Including the terminal cysteine and phenylalanine, the CDR3 comprises 16 residues. Only the CDR3 portion is preserved as DNA: 48 bases, with reading frame beginning at the first base. Notes on this clone: Its antigen target is currently unknown. No clone much larger than this one lies a single base away; base qualities are absent.

The sequence was collected from a woman under 40 in good health. The sequence is built from TRBV1 and TRBJ1-1. TRBV1 is a pseudogene segment. Sequencing used naive CD8+ T cells sorted from blood. Interpreted using the paper, the cell subset or site label stands for: CD45RA+CCR7+. The nucleotide sequence reads as follows: TGCACCAGCAGCCAGCAGGGGGGGCAAATGGACACTGAAGCTTTCTTT. Its protein is CTSSQQGGQMDTEAFF.